The TCR beta chain under discussion was sequenced for a study of T cell repertoires in cytomegalovirus infection. TCRdb analysed the reads with MiXCR anew, one entry per CDR3 protein. Found here are approximately 1,000,000 distinct CDR3 sequences, around 32% of them singletons; the top ten hold more than 13%. This clonotype was found a few times. Its antigen is still unknown. The CDR3 runs 13 residues. CDR1 is SEHNR and CDR2 is FQNEAQ in the germline V gene (reference sequence). V was pared by 3 bases and J by 4 bases, with 7 bases between. Findings and caveats of the study: What dominated the ex vivo response were HLA-C-restricted CMV-specific TCR beta clonotypes.

Sequencing was performed on cultured CD8+ T cells from PBMCs, taken from culture after CMV antigen stimulation. V is TRBV7-9 and J is TRBJ2-4, with D tentatively TRBD1 (5 bases). The receptor was isolated from a human donor in good health (CMV status not recorded). Some clones in this sample may be carry-over from other donors' samples. CDR3 sequence (DNA): TGTGCCAGCAGCTTTTCAGGGAAAAACATTCAGTACTTC. Amino acid sequence: CASSFSGKNIQYF.